The 13 T cell receptor beta chains presented below share a single source sample, sequenced in a study of neurological immune-mediated disorders. One entry per CDR3 protein results from TCRdb running MiXCR on the 5' RACE reads. The table includes about 55,000 distinct CDR3 sequences, about 4.1% detected once. Sequencing was done on a sample of PBMCs. The receptor set was obtained from a man aged 60 to 69 with multiple sclerosis.

This clonotype came up a few times. V is TRBV7-9 and J is TRBJ2-1, with D unclear. With 7 bases removed from V and 6 bases from J, the gap between germline ends came to 16 bases. Germline CDR1 reads SEHNR; CDR2 reads FQNEAQ (reference sequence). CDR3 length: 14 residues. In nucleotides, the CDR3 is TGTGCCAGCAATTCGCCCCTAGTGGGCAATGAGCAGTTCTTC. Amino acid sequence: CASNSPLVGNEQFF.

This clonotype was counted at least ten times. The rearrangement joins TRBV5-1 to TRBJ2-1; 7 positions agree with TRBD2. Germline loops: CDR1 SGHRS, CDR2 YFSETQ. The V segment lost 3 bases and the J segment 2 bases; nucleotides outside the gene matches: 2. The length of the CDR3 is 14 residues. CDR3 in amino acids: CASSWGGPYNEQFF. The CDR3 DNA follows: TGCGCCAGCAGCTGGGGGGGACCCTACAATGAGCAGTTCTTC.

This clonotype was detected many times. This chain links TRBV20-1 with TRBJ1-2; TRBD1 aligns across 7 bases. CDR1 is DFQATT and CDR2 is SNEGSKA in the germline V gene (reference sequence). This CDR3 has 12 amino acids. The V and J ends lost 3 bases and 8 bases, in that order; junction bases with no gene match: 6. This CDR3 reads CSARSGGEGYTF. The CDR3 DNA follows: TGCAGTGCTAGGTCAGGGGGAGAAGGCTACACCTTC.

This clonotype showed up many times. The rearrangement uses TRBV2 and TRBJ1-4; D remains unclear. This CDR3 is built from 15 residues. V lost 6 bases and J lost 3, with 14 bases in between. Germline V gene sequence: CDR1 SNHLY, CDR2 FYNNEI. DNA for the CDR3: TGTGCCAGCAGGGTAACGACTGGAGCTAATGAAAAACTGTTTTTT. Residues: CASRVTTGANEKLFF.

Ten or more counts support this clonotype. The rearrangement uses TRBV6-5 and TRBJ2-7; D perhaps matches TRBD1 (6 bases). The CDR3 runs to 15 residues. The V and J ends lost 2 bases and 0 bases respectively, with 11 bases between them. The V gene's germline CDR1 is MNHEY and CDR2 SVGAGI. CDR3 nucleotide sequence: TGTGCCAGCAGTTACGGGGGCTTCGGCTCCTACGAGCAGTACTTC. Translated, it gives CASSYGGFGSYEQYF.

This clonotype was recorded many times. The gene calls are TRBV20-1 and TRBJ1-5, with a possible D match to TRBD1 (5 bases). Trimming took off 0 bases at V and 7 bases at J, with 7 bases between the two ends. The germline CDR1 and CDR2 sequences are DFQATT and SNEGSKA (reference sequence). CDR3 length equals 12 residues. For the CDR3, the DNA is TGCAGTGCTAGAGATCAGGGCCAGCCCCAGCATTTT. It codes for CSARDQGQPQHF.

To note about this clonotype: This may come from a read error, since a much larger clone is one base off. This chain uses TRBV7-2 with TRBJ2-1; D remains ambiguous. The CDR3 is made up of 11 amino acids. In germline, CDR1 is SGHTA, CDR2 FQGNSA. V was pared by 4 bases and J by 8 bases, with 6 bases between. The CDR3 coding sequence is TGTGCCAGCAGCTACACATATGAGCAGTTCTTC. It codes for CASSYTYEQFF. The full variable domain, with the rest looked up from reference TRBV7-2 and TRBJ2-1, is GAGVSQSPSNKVTEKGKDVELRCDPISGHTALYWYRQSLGQGLEFLIYFQGNSAPDKSGLPSDRFSAERTGGSVSTLTIQRTQQEDSAVYLCASSYTYEQFFGPGTRLTVL.

This sequence joins TRBV14 and TRBJ2-1; TRBD1 agrees at 8 bases. The CDR3 length is 13 residues. The germline gives CDR1 SGHDN, CDR2 FVKESK. V lost 8 bases to trimming and J lost 9 bases; unmatched junction nucleotides: 9. CDR3 nucleotides: TGTGCCAGCTCCCCACGGACAGGGAGTGAGCAGTTCTTC. Encoded protein: CASSPRTGSEQFF.

This clonotype came up many times. This may arise from a read error, as a much more abundant clone is one base away. The chain is built from TRBV5-1 and TRBJ2-7, with 9 bases lining up with TRBD2. The V segment lost 8 bases and the J segment 0 bases; nucleotides outside the gene matches: 15. Per germline, CDR1 SGHRS and CDR2 YFSETQ. The CDR3 spans 17 residues. The CDR3 nucleotides read TGCGCCAGAACTGCTTCAGCGGGAGGTAGTGGCTCCTACGAGCAGTACTTC. The encoded protein is CARTASAGGSGSYEQYF.

The table lists this clonotype with many counts. This chain links TRBV5-1 with TRBJ2-2, with D unclear. Trimming shortened V by 7 bases and J by 2 bases, and 9 bases separated the two germline ends. This CDR3 is 13 amino acids long. Per the germline V gene, CDR1 is SGHRS and CDR2 is YFSETQ. The CDR3 DNA sequence: TGCGCCAGCGGTGACGGAAACACCGGGGAGCTGTTTTTT. This encodes CASGDGNTGELFF.

This clonotype was counted many times. This chain uses TRBV5-1 with TRBJ1-1; a weak D match, TRBD1 (5 bases). V dropped 7 bases and J dropped 1 base, with 11 bases sitting between them. The CDR3 is 13 amino acids. Germline CDR1 and CDR2: SGHRS and YFSETQ. The CDR3 is CASAGTGNTEAFF. The CDR3 DNA sequence: TGCGCCAGCGCCGGGACGGGGAACACTGAAGCTTTCTTT. Full variable domain (rest looked up from reference TRBV5-1 and TRBJ1-1): KAGVTQTPRYLIKTRGQQVTLSCSPISGHRSVSWYQQTPGQGLQFLFEYFSETQRNKGNFPGRFSGRQFSNSRSEMNVSTLELGDSALYLCASAGTGNTEAFFGQGTRLTVV.

This clonotype has at least ten counts. V and J are TRBV3-1 and TRBJ2-7, with TRBD2 matching 8 bases. The CDR3 contains 12 residues. V shed 3 bases and J 6 bases; nucleotides not matched to a gene: 1. Germline CDR1 reads LGHDT; CDR2 reads YNNKEL (reference sequence). DNA of the CDR3: TGTGCCAGCAGCCAGCTAGCGGGCGAGCAGTACTTC. Encoded protein: CASSQLAGEQYF.

This chain links TRBV5-6 with TRBJ1-3; possibly TRBD1 for D (5 bases). V dropped 4 bases and J dropped 4 bases, with 18 bases sitting between them. The CDR3 has 16 residues. Germline lookup yields CDR1 SGHDT and CDR2 YYEEEE. The CDR3 reads CASSLAPRQGGNTIYF. The CDR3 coding sequence is TGTGCCAGCAGCCTAGCCCCCCGCCAGGGAGGAAACACCATATATTTT.